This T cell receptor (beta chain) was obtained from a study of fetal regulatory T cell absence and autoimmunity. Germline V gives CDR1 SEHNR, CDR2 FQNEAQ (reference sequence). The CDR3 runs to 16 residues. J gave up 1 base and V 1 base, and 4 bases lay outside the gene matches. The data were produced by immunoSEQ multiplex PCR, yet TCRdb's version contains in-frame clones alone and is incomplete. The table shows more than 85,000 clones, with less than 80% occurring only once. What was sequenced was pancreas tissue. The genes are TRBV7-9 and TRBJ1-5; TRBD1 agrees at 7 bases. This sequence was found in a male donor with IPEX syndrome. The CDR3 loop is CASSLVTGASNQPQHF. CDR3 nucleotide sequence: TGTGCCAGCAGCTTAGTCACAGGGGCAAGCAATCAGCCCCAGCATTTT.